This T cell receptor beta chain was sequenced in a study of cytotoxic CD8 clonotypes in ibrutinib-treated CLL. About the research overall: The average sample held approximately 260,000 productive templates and tens of thousands of productive rearrangements.

Overall study findings and caveats: At the start, clonality exceeded age-matched healthy donors and followed circulating CD8+ T-cell counts.

Repertoires were generated with immunoSEQ multiplex PCR, while TCRdb's copy carries only in-frame clones and drops some. The sample has about 130,000 clones, about 79% seen once; the top ten hold 9.5% to 15%. CDR1 is LNHDA, CDR2 SQIVND, per germline (reference sequence). V gave up 1 base and J gave up 4 bases; unmatched junction bases: 5. This CDR3 spans 15 amino acids. In the case of this clone: Its target is not known.

V gene TRBV19 combines with J gene TRBJ2-7; TRBD2 aligns across 9 bases. Sequences were derived from PBMCs, sampled after 12 months of ibrutinib treatment. The clonotype comes from a human donor with chronic lymphocytic leukemia. CDR3 DNA: TGTGCCAGTAGTATAGGGGGGACTAGCATGTACGAGCAGTACTTC. Protein product: CASSIGGTSMYEQYF.